What follows are 8 T cell receptor beta chains derived from one specimen sequenced in a study of cytomegalovirus exposure and HLA in healthy donors. It was with 60 Vbeta and 13 Jbeta primers that the PCR ran. Only in-frame clones appear in the TCRdb table, and some are missing; sequencing was by immunoSEQ multiplex PCR. The table has nearly 200,000 clones, under 90% seen once. Sequencing used PBMCs. The receptors were sampled from a boy aged 2 to 10 in good health and CMV-seronegative.

The chain uses TRBV10-3 and TRBJ1-1; D is unresolved. Germline V gives CDR1 ENHRY, CDR2 SYGVKD. V was clipped by 11 bases and J by 0 bases, with 19 bases between them. There are 15 residues in the CDR3. The CDR3 nucleotides are TGTGCCCACGCGGTCGGCGGCGCCATGAACACTGAAGCTTTCTTT. It is translated as CAHAVGGAMNTEAFF.

V is TRBV6-4 and J is TRBJ2-7; 8 nucleotides line up with TRBD1. After removal of 0 bases from V and 3 bases from J, the junction contained 10 bases not matched to a gene. The CDR3 totals 17 residues. From germline, CDR1 is MRHNA and CDR2 SNTAGT. The CDR3 coding sequence is TGTGCCAGCAGTGACTCAGGCCGGGACAGGCCGTTCTACGAGCAGTACTTC. Translated, it gives CASSDSGRDRPFYEQYF.

The chain employs TRBV7-4 and TRBJ2-7, with 7 bases matching TRBD2. Germline loops: CDR1 SGHVT, CDR2 SQSDAQ. J gave up 3 bases and V 4 bases, and 6 bases lay outside the gene matches. The CDR3 contains 14 residues. For the CDR3, the DNA is TGTGCCAGCAGCTGTCGGGACTATTACTACGAGCAGTACTTC. Amino acids: CASSCRDYYYEQYF.

This chain links TRBV11-2 with TRBJ2-6; D possibly corresponds to TRBD1 (5 bases). The CDR3 consists of 15 residues. Germline CDR1 is SGHAT and CDR2 is FQNNGV. V lost 3 bases and J lost 0, with 6 bases in between. CDR3 nucleotides: TGTGCCAGCAGCTTGACAGCCTCTGGGGCCAACGTCCTGACTTTC. Translating gives CASSLTASGANVLTF.

The chain combines TRBV6-6 with TRBJ2-3; D possibly corresponds to TRBD1 (6 bases). The V end lost 2 bases, the J end lost 4 bases, and 13 bases lay between the germline ends. This CDR3 has 15 amino acids. CDR1 and CDR2 (germline): MNHNY, SVGAGI (reference sequence). CDR3 region: CASSYEGEGADTQYF. DNA for the CDR3: TGTGCCAGCAGTTACGAGGGGGAAGGGGCAGATACGCAGTATTTT.

This clone appeared once. The rearrangement joins TRBV7-6 to TRBJ2-1; 8 nucleotides match TRBD1. CDR1 SGHVS and CDR2 FNYEAQ come from the germline V gene. Trimming took 5 bases from V and 8 from J; bases not matched to a gene: 5. The CDR3 extends over 13 amino acids. The CDR3 sequence is CASSPGQGHEQFF. CDR3 nucleotide sequence: TGTGCCAGCAGCCCCGGACAGGGCCATGAGCAGTTCTTC.

CDR3 sequence (DNA): TGTGCCAGCAAAAAAGAGAAGGGTACAGGTGAAGCTTTCTTT. Protein: CASKKEKGTGEAFF. The V gene is TRBV27, the J gene TRBJ1-1; perhaps TRBD1 as D (5 bases). Germline CDR1 and CDR2: MNHEY and SMNVEV (reference sequence). The V end lost 7 bases, the J end lost 7 bases, and 19 bases lay between the germline ends. This CDR3 region has 14 residues.

This sequence joins TRBV4-1 and TRBJ2-2; D is possibly TRBD1 (5 bases). The CDR3 is 14 amino acids. CDR1 and CDR2 from the germline V gene are MGHRA and YSYEKL. Trimming stripped 1 base from V and 4 bases from J, with 7 bases between. The CDR3 nucleotides read TGCGCCAGCAGCCAAGGTCAGGGCACCGGGGAGCTGTTTTTT. As protein: CASSQGQGTGELFF.